These 8 T cell receptor beta chains came from one sample sequenced in a study of blood T cell repertoires in COVID-19. Here immunoSEQ multiplex PCR was the method, and the copy in TCRdb shows in-frame clones only, minus some. This sample yields about 140,000 clones, of which about 82% are seen a single time; over 4% belongs to the top ten. The sequencing input was peripheral blood. All receptors come from a woman at least 80 years old with active or convalescent COVID-19.

The genes are TRBV6-2 or TRBV6-3 and TRBJ2-7, with D possibly being TRBD1 (6 bases). V was clipped by 2 bases and J by 0 bases, with 11 bases between them. CDR3 length: 15 amino acids. Germline assignment: CDR1 MNHEY and CDR2 SVGEGT. Here the CDR3 DNA reads TGTGCCAGCAGTTACCTGGGGGCTGGCTCCTACGAGCAGTACTTC. Protein: CASSYLGAGSYEQYF.

The V call is TRBV5-1, the J call TRBJ1-1; D may be TRBD1 (5 bases). V was clipped by 6 bases and J by 3 bases, with 12 bases between them. This CDR3 is built from 13 residues. Germline V gene sequence: CDR1 SGHRS, CDR2 YFSETQ. As DNA, the CDR3 is TGCGCCAGCACCGTCGCGGGGGACACTGAAGCTTTCTTT. It specifies CASTVAGDTEAFF.

V and J are TRBV4-1 and TRBJ1-2; D call uncertain. Germline-derived CDR1 and CDR2 are MGHRA and YSYEKL. The CDR3 contains 15 residues. Trimming removed 2 bases from V and 3 bases from J, with 13 bases in between. The CDR3 loop reads CASSQRDTIDYGYTF. The DNA of the CDR3 is TGCGCCAGCAGCCAACGCGACACGATTGACTATGGCTACACCTTC.

This chain links TRBV28 with TRBJ1-2; no reliable D call. This CDR3 has 14 amino acids. V was cut by 3 bases and J by 1 base, with 9 bases left in between. The germline V gene encodes CDR1 MDHEN and CDR2 SYDVKM. The CDR3 coding sequence is TGTGCCAGCAGTTTGGGCAGATTTAACTATGGCTACACCTTC. It is translated as CASSLGRFNYGYTF.

The chain is built from TRBV18 and TRBJ1-5, with D possibly TRBD1 on 5 matching bases. Looked up from germline, CDR1 is KGHSH and CDR2 is LQKENI. Trimming cost V 5 bases and J 5 bases, with 19 bases left between them. CDR3 length equals 16 residues. The CDR3 loop is CASSSTRVQGDQPQHF. The CDR3, as DNA: TGTGCCAGCTCATCGACAAGGGTCCAGGGCGATCAGCCCCAGCATTTT.

Remarks on this clone: This same CDR3 is encoded by further DNA sequences in the sample. This chain joins TRBV2 and TRBJ2-2, with 9 bases fitting TRBD1. V gave up 4 bases and J gave up 3 bases; unmatched junction bases: 0. Germline assignment: CDR1 SNHLY and CDR2 FYNNEI. The CDR3 is 14 residues long. CDR3 sequence reads: CASSGTGDTGELFF. The CDR3 DNA sequence: TGTGCCAGCAGTGGGACAGGGGACACCGGGGAGCTGTTTTTT. The whole variable domain, remainder taken from reference TRBV2 and TRBJ2-2, is EPEVTQTPSHQVTQMGQEVILRCVPISNHLYFYWYRQILGQKVEFLVSFYNNEISEKSEIFDDQFSVERPDGSNFTLKIRSTKLEDSAMYFCASSGTGDTGELFFGEGSRLTVL.

This clone occurred a few times. This sequence joins TRBV7-8 and TRBJ1-6; TRBD1 agrees at 8 bases. The ends lost 0 bases at V and 6 bases at J; junction bases unmatched: 4. The CDR3 contains 16 residues. Germline V gives CDR1 SGHVS, CDR2 FQNEAQ. The CDR3 region has the DNA TGTGCCAGCAGCTTAGCAGGCGACAGGGGTAATTCACCCCTCCACTTT. Translating it yields CASSLAGDRGNSPLHF.

This clone has just one count. The CDR3 sequence is CASSLDRAISTDTQYF. Here the CDR3 DNA reads TGTGCCAGCAGCCTTGACAGAGCCATTAGCACAGATACGCAGTATTTT. The chain recombines TRBV28 with TRBJ2-3; D may be TRBD1 (5 bases). Germline V gives CDR1 MDHEN, CDR2 SYDVKM. This CDR3 spans 16 amino acids. V dropped 6 bases and J dropped 0 bases, with 16 bases sitting between them.